This is a list of T cell receptor beta chains from one sample in a study of blood T cell repertoires in COVID-19. Profiling relied on immunoSEQ multiplex PCR, and the TCRdb table lists in-frame clones only, not all of them. The data hold about 200,000 clones, with roughly nine tenths observed a single time. The sequenced sample consisted of PBMCs or T cells enriched from blood (not recorded which). Source of these receptors: a woman aged 18-29 years who had recovered from COVID-19. Both conserved end residues are part of each CDR3. A D gene is named only where the DNA matches it firmly. Size is omitted from some rows. Given values are once, few, many or a class for expanded clones.

CDR3: CAWRAQGQGAGQPQHF
DNA: TGTGCCTGGAGGGCGCAAGGACAGGGGGCCGGTCAGCCCCAGCATTTT
D: TRBD1
J: TRBJ1-5
V: TRBV30
size: -

CDR3: CASSQGTGPSTDTQYF
DNA: TGTGCCAGCAGCCAAGGGACAGGGCCGAGCACAGATACGCAGTATTTT
D: TRBD1
J: TRBJ2-3
V: TRBV7-9
size: -

CDR3: CASSRQGFSYNSPLHF
DNA: TGTGCCAGCAGCCGACAGGGATTCTCCTATAATTCACCCCTCCACTTT
D: TRBD1
J: TRBJ1-6
V: TRBV13
size: -

CDR3: CASSLTSGRSSYEQYF
DNA: TGCGCCAGCAGCCTGACTAGCGGCCGGAGCTCCTACGAGCAGTACTTC
D: TRBD2
J: TRBJ2-7
V: TRBV5-1
size: few

CDR3: CASCKDTQYF
DNA: TGTGCCAGCTGTAAAGATACGCAGTATTTT
D: -
J: TRBJ2-3
V: TRBV12-3/TRBV12-4
size: -

CDR3: CASSDRGYGYTF
DNA: TGTGCCAGCAGCGACAGGGGTTACGGCTACACCTTC
D: TRBD1
J: TRBJ1-2
V: TRBV6-5
size: -

CDR3: CASRPGQSEAFF
DNA: TGTGCCAGCAGGCCGGGACAGAGCGAAGCTTTCTTT
D: TRBD1
J: TRBJ1-1
V: TRBV2
size: -

CDR3: CASSYSAGSRTGELFF
DNA: TGTGCCAGCAGTTACTCGGCCGGATCTAGAACCGGGGAGCTGTTTTTT
D: -
J: TRBJ2-2
V: TRBV6-6
size: few

CDR3: CASSAGGDEFF
DNA: TGTGCCAGCAGTGCCGGGGGAGATGAGTTCTTC
D: -
J: TRBJ2-1
V: TRBV12-3/TRBV12-4
size: -

CDR3: CASSVGGQGSGEQYF
DNA: TGTGCCAGCAGCGTAGGGGGACAGGGGTCGGGCGAGCAGTACTTC
D: TRBD1
J: TRBJ2-7
V: TRBV9
size: -

CDR3: CASSWGHPLTDTQYF
DNA: TGCGCCAGCAGCTGGGGACACCCTCTCACAGATACGCAGTATTTT
D: -
J: TRBJ2-3
V: TRBV5-1
size: once

CDR3: CASRRTRGTNTEAFF
DNA: TGTGCCAGCAGAAGGACCAGGGGCACGAACACTGAAGCTTTCTTT
D: -
J: TRBJ1-1
V: TRBV2
size: -

CDR3: CASSLFEVGNRDRIFQWGAFF
DNA: TGTGCCAGCAGTTTATTTGAGGTTGGGAACCGGGACAGGATATTCCAATGGGGGGCTTTCTTT
D: TRBD1
J: TRBJ1-1
V: TRBV28
size: -

CDR3: CASSGTGDTGELFF
DNA: TGTGCCAGCAGCGGAACAGGGGACACCGGGGAGCTGTTTTTT
D: TRBD1
J: TRBJ2-2
V: TRBV5-4
size: -

CDR3: CASSIDTANYGYTF
DNA: TGTGCCAGTAGTATAGATACAGCAAACTATGGCTACACCTTC
D: -
J: TRBJ1-2
V: TRBV19
size: -

CDR3: CASSLARVSNTGELFF
DNA: TGCGCCAGCAGCTTGGCCCGTGTATCGAACACCGGGGAGCTGTTTTTT
D: -
J: TRBJ2-2
V: TRBV5-1
size: few

CDR3: CANRRVSSYEQYF
DNA: TGTGCCAACAGGAGGGTTAGCTCCTACGAGCAGTACTTC
D: -
J: TRBJ2-7
V: TRBV2
size: -

CDR3: CASSLPGQGSYGYTF
DNA: TGTGCCAGCAGTTTACCCGGTCAGGGGAGCTATGGCTACACCTTC
D: -
J: TRBJ1-2
V: TRBV28
size: -

CDR3: CATSGNAGNTQYF
DNA: TGTGCCACCTCAGGGAACGCAGGGAATACGCAGTATTTT
D: -
J: TRBJ2-3
V: TRBV19
size: -

CDR3: CATEQVGLYEQYF
DNA: TGTGCCACCGAGCAGGTCGGCCTGTACGAGCAGTACTTC
D: -
J: TRBJ2-7
V: TRBV6-5
size: -

CDR3: CASSSGIPYEQYF
DNA: TGTGCCAGCAGTTCGGGGATACCCTACGAGCAGTACTTC
D: -
J: TRBJ2-7
V: TRBV28
size: -

CDR3: CASSPKALGGGPPYNEQFF
DNA: TGTGCCAGCAGTCCTAAGGCCCTGGGCGGGGGGCCCCCATACAATGAGCAGTTCTTC
D: TRBD2
J: TRBJ2-1
V: TRBV28
size: -

CDR3: CASSYSIVSGTEAFF
DNA: TGTGCCAGCAGTTACTCGATCGTTTCGGGGACTGAAGCTTTCTTT
D: -
J: TRBJ1-1
V: TRBV6-5
size: -

CDR3: CASSRVSDTQYF
DNA: TGTGCCAGCAGTCGGGTGTCAGATACGCAGTATTTT
D: -
J: TRBJ2-3
V: TRBV3-1/TRBV3-2
size: once

CDR3: CASSYQDGAAYEQYF
DNA: TGTGCCAGCAGTTATCAAGACGGAGCGGCCTACGAGCAGTACTTC
D: -
J: TRBJ2-7
V: TRBV6-5
size: -

CDR3: CASSLSGGQGWDTEAFF
DNA: TGTGCCAGCAGTTTATCGGGCGGACAGGGTTGGGACACTGAAGCTTTCTTT
D: TRBD1
J: TRBJ1-1
V: TRBV27
size: -

CDR3: CASSDHGQGSQPQHF
DNA: TGTGCCAGCAGTGACCATGGACAGGGATCCCAGCCCCAGCATTTT
D: TRBD1
J: TRBJ1-5
V: TRBV6-1
size: -

CDR3: CASSLGQGPSTGELFF
DNA: TGCGCCAGCAGCCTTGGACAGGGCCCTAGCACCGGGGAGCTGTTTTTT
D: TRBD1
J: TRBJ2-2
V: TRBV5-1
size: -

CDR3: CASSLDTNQPQHF
DNA: TGTGCCAGCAGCTTGGACACCAATCAGCCCCAGCATTTT
D: -
J: TRBJ1-5
V: TRBV5-4
size: few

CDR3: CASSIRDRAISYEQYF
DNA: TGTGCCAGTAGTATCCGGGACAGGGCGATTTCCTACGAGCAGTACTTC
D: TRBD1
J: TRBJ2-7
V: TRBV19
size: -

CDR3: CAISELGTGFTEAFF
DNA: TGTGCCATCAGTGAGTTAGGGACAGGTTTTACTGAAGCTTTCTTT
D: TRBD1
J: TRBJ1-1
V: TRBV10-3
size: -

CDR3: CASSLEVGPATDTQYF
DNA: TGTGCCAGCAGCTTAGAGGTGGGGCCCGCCACAGATACGCAGTATTTT
D: -
J: TRBJ2-3
V: TRBV7-9
size: -

CDR3: CASSYSRDRGNEQYF
DNA: TGTGCCAGCAGTTACAGTCGGGACAGGGGGAACGAGCAGTACTTC
D: TRBD1
J: TRBJ2-7
V: TRBV6-6
size: -

CDR3: CASSLSGGADTQYF
DNA: TGTGCCAGCAGTTTGAGCGGGGGGGCTGATACGCAGTATTTT
D: TRBD2
J: TRBJ2-3
V: TRBV6-2/TRBV6-3
size: -

CDR3: CATSGESTDTQYF
DNA: TGCGCCACCTCGGGTGAAAGCACAGATACGCAGTATTTT
D: -
J: TRBJ2-3
V: TRBV5-1
size: -

CDR3: CASSLSAGGAYEQYF
DNA: TGTGCCAGCAGCTTATCGGCGGGGGGCGCCTACGAGCAGTACTTC
D: TRBD2
J: TRBJ2-7
V: TRBV11-2
size: few

CDR3: CASSIAGTANTEAFF
DNA: TGTGCCAGTAGTATCGCCGGGACAGCGAACACTGAAGCTTTCTTT
D: TRBD1
J: TRBJ1-1
V: TRBV19
size: -

CDR3: CASSISRGIGYGYTF
DNA: TGTGCCAGTAGTATTAGTAGGGGGATCGGCTATGGCTACACCTTC
D: -
J: TRBJ1-2
V: TRBV19
size: -

CDR3: CASKRQGDTGELFF
DNA: TGTGCCAGTAAAAGGCAGGGTGATACCGGGGAGCTGTTTTTT
D: -
J: TRBJ2-2
V: TRBV19
size: few

CDR3: CASSLVDSNEQFF
DNA: TGCGCCAGCAGCCTAGTCGACAGCAATGAGCAGTTCTTC
D: -
J: TRBJ2-1
V: TRBV5-1
size: -

CDR3: CASRDRGNEQFF
DNA: TGTGCCAGCCGGGACAGGGGGAATGAGCAGTTCTTC
D: TRBD1
J: TRBJ2-1
V: TRBV10-3
size: -

CDR3: CASSPTQGVVETQYF
DNA: TGCGCCAGCAGCCCGACACAGGGGGTGGTCGAGACCCAGTACTTC
D: TRBD1
J: TRBJ2-5
V: TRBV5-1
size: -

CDR3: CASSLDSYGYTF
DNA: TGTGCCAGCAGCTTAGACAGCTATGGCTACACCTTC
D: -
J: TRBJ1-2
V: TRBV2
size: few

CDR3: CASVPSVGTMNTEAFF
DNA: TGTGCCAGCGTCCCTTCTGTCGGTACTATGAACACTGAAGCTTTCTTT
D: -
J: TRBJ1-1
V: TRBV28
size: -

CDR3: CASSHGLAGRYEQYF
DNA: TGCGCCAGCAGCCATGGACTAGCGGGGCGGTACGAGCAGTACTTC
D: TRBD2
J: TRBJ2-7
V: TRBV4-1
size: -

CDR3: CASSSDRKHEQYF
DNA: TGTGCCAGCAGCTCCGACAGGAAGCACGAGCAGTACTTC
D: -
J: TRBJ2-7
V: TRBV12-1
size: -

CDR3: CASSHTPNKGLLETQYF
DNA: TGTGCCAGCTCTCACACCCCAAATAAGGGACTCTTAGAGACCCAGTACTTC
D: -
J: TRBJ2-5
V: TRBV18
size: -

CDR3: CAIRGQVGGAAGYTF
DNA: TGTGCCATCAGAGGACAGGTTGGTGGGGCGGCTGGCTACACCTTC
D: TRBD1
J: TRBJ1-2
V: TRBV10-3
size: -

CDR3: CASSFGSSYNSPLHF
DNA: TGTGCCAGCAGCTTCGGGAGCTCCTATAATTCACCCCTCCACTTT
D: -
J: TRBJ1-6
V: TRBV5-4
size: once

CDR3: CASSQAGQGWNEKLFF
DNA: TGTGCCAGCAGCCAGGCCGGACAGGGGTGGAATGAAAAACTGTTTTTT
D: TRBD1
J: TRBJ1-4
V: TRBV7-9
size: -

CDR3: CASSPGQGVAQYF
DNA: TGTGCCAGTAGCCCGGGACAGGGGGTGGCCCAGTACTTC
D: TRBD1
J: TRBJ2-5
V: TRBV19
size: once

CDR3: CASSLGTGDGYTF
DNA: TGTGCCAGCAGCTTAGGAACCGGGGATGGCTACACCTTC
D: -
J: TRBJ1-2
V: TRBV7-2
size: few

CDR3: CASSLRQGTNEKLFF
DNA: TGTGCCAGCAGCCTCCGACAGGGCACTAATGAAAAACTGTTTTTT
D: TRBD1
J: TRBJ1-4
V: TRBV7-9
size: -

CDR3: CAWSVFPGEQYF
DNA: TGTGCCTGGAGTGTATTTCCGGGCGAGCAGTACTTC
D: -
J: TRBJ2-7
V: TRBV30
size: -

CDR3: CARFVQGSYGYTF
DNA: TGTGCCAGATTCGTACAGGGTTCCTATGGCTACACCTTC
D: -
J: TRBJ1-2
V: TRBV21-1
size: -

CDR3: CASSVGQASSYNEQFF
DNA: TGTGCCAGCAGCGTCGGACAGGCGAGCTCCTACAATGAGCAGTTCTTC
D: TRBD1
J: TRBJ2-1
V: TRBV7-9
size: -

CDR3: CASSQGGTVTYNEQFF
DNA: TGCGCCAGCAGCCAAGGTGGGACAGTAACGTACAATGAGCAGTTCTTC
D: TRBD1
J: TRBJ2-1
V: TRBV4-1
size: -

CDR3: CASSATGGTANEKLFF
DNA: TGTGCCAGCAGCGCGACAGGGGGAACAGCTAATGAAAAACTGTTTTTT
D: TRBD1
J: TRBJ1-4
V: TRBV5-5
size: -

CDR3: CASSGGTGPNSPLHF
DNA: TGTGCCAGCAGCGGGGGGACAGGCCCTAATTCACCCCTCCACTTT
D: TRBD1
J: TRBJ1-6
V: TRBV5-4
size: -